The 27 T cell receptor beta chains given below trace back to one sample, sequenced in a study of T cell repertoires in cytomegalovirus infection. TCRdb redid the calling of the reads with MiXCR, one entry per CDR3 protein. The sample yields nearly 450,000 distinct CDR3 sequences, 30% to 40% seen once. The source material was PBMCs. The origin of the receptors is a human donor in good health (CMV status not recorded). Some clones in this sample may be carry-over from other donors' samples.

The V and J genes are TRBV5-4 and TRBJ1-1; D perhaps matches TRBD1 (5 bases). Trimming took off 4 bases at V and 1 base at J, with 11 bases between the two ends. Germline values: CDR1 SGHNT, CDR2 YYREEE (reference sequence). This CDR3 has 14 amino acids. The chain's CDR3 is CASSAGTWNTEAFF. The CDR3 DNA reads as TGTGCCAGCAGCGCCGGGACGTGGAACACTGAAGCTTTCTTT.

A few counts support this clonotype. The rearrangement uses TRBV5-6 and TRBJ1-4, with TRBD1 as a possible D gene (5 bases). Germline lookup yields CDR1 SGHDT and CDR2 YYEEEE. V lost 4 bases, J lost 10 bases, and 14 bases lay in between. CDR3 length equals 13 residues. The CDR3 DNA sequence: TGTGCCAGCAGCACTACTCGGAGGGGAAAACTGTTTTTT. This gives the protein CASSTTRRGKLFF.

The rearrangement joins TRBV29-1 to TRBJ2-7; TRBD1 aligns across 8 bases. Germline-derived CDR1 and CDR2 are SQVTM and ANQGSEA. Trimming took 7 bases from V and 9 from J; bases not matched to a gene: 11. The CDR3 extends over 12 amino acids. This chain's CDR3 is CSAGTGDGVQYF. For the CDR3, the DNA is TGCAGCGCTGGGACAGGCGATGGTGTGCAGTACTTC.

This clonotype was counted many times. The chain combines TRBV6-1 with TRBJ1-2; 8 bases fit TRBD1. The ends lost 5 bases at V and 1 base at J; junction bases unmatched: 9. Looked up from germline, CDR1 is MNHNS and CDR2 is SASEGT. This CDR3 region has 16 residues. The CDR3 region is CASSPTTGVGNYGYTF. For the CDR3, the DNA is TGTGCCAGCAGTCCCACGACAGGGGTCGGTAACTATGGCTACACCTTC.

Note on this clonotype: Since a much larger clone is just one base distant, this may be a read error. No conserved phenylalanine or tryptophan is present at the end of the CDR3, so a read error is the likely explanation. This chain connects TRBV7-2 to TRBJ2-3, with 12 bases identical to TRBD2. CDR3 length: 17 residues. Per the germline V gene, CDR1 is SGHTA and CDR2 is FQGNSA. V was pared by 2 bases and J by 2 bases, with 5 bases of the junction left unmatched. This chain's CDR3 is CASSLLAGGPATDTQYY. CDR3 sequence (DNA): TGTGCCAGCAGCTTACTAGCGGGGGGGCCGGCCACAGATACGCAGTATTAT.

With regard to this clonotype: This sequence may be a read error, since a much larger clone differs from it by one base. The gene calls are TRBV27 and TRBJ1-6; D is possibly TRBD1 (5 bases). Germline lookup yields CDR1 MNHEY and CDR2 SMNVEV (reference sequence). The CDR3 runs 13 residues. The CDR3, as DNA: TGTGCCAGCAGAAAAACAGGAGGTTCACCCCTCCAATTT. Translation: CASRKTGGSPLQF.

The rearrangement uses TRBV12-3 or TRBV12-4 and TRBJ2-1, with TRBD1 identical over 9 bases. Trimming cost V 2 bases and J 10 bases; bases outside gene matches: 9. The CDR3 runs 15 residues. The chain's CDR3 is CASSLRDREGVEQFF. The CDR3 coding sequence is TGTGCCAGCAGTTTAAGGGACAGGGAAGGGGTCGAGCAGTTCTTC.

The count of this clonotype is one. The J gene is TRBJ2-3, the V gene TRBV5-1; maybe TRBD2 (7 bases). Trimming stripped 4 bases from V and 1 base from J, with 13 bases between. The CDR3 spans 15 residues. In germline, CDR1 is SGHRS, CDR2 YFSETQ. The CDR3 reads CASSPLGGGTDTQYF. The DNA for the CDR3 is TGCGCCAGCAGCCCCCTAGGGGGGGGCACAGATACGCAGTATTTT.

This CDR3 reads CASSYGQWYYNEQFF. In DNA form, the CDR3 reads TGTGCCAGCAGCTACGGACAGTGGTATTATAATGAGCAGTTCTTC. The rearrangement uses TRBV6-5 and TRBJ2-1; perhaps TRBD1 as D (6 bases). With 6 bases removed from V and 7 bases from J, the gap between germline ends came to 19 bases. CDR1 and CDR2 (germline): MNHEY, SVGAGI. The CDR3 extends over 15 amino acids.

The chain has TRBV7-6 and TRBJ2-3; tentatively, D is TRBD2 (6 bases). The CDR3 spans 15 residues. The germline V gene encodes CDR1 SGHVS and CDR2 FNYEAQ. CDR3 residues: CVSSPTIAVTDTQYF. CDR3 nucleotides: TGTGTGAGCAGCCCCACCATAGCGGTGACAGATACGCAGTATTTT.

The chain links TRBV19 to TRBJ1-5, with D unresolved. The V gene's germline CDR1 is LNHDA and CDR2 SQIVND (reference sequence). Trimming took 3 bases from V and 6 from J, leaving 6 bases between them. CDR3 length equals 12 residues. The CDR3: CASSILLQPQHF. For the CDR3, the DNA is TGTGCCAGTAGTATTTTACTTCAGCCCCAGCATTTT.

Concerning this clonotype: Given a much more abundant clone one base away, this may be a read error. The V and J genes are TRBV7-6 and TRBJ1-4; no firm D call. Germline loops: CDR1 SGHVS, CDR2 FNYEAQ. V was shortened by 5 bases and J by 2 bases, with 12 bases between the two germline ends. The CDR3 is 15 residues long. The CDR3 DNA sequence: TGTGCCAGCAGCATGACGGCAGTTACTAATGAAAAACTGTTTTTT. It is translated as CASSMTAVTNEKLFF.

CDR3 protein: CASSAGTAGNIQYF. As DNA, the CDR3 is TGTGCCAGCAGCGCGGGCACAGCTGGAAACATTCAGTACTTC. The chain carries TRBV9 and TRBJ2-4; D is unresolved. This CDR3 spans 14 amino acids. The germline gives CDR1 SGDLS, CDR2 YYNGEE. Trimming shortened V by 3 bases and J by 6 bases, and 13 bases separated the two germline ends. Supplemented by reference TRBV9 and TRBJ2-4, the full variable domain reads DSGVTQTPKHLITATGQRVTLRCSPRSGDLSVYWYQQSLDQGLQFLIQYYNGEERAKGNILERFSAQQFPDLHSELNLSSLELGDSALYFCASSAGTAGNIQYFGAGTRLSVL.

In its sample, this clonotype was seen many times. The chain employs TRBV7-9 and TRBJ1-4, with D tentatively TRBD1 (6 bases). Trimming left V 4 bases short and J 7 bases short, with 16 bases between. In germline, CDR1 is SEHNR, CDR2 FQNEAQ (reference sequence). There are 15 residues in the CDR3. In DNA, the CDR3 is TGTGCCAGCAGCTGGGACACAACACGGAGTGAAAAACTGTTTTTT. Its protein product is CASSWDTTRSEKLFF.

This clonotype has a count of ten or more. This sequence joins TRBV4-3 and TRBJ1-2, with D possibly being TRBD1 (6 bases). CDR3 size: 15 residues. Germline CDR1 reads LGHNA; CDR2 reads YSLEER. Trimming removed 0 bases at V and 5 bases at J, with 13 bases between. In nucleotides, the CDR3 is TGCGCCAGCAGCCAAGATTTGACAGGAATTTATGGCTACACCTTC. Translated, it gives CASSQDLTGIYGYTF.

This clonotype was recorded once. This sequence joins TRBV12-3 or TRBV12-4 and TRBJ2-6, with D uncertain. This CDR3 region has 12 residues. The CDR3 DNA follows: TGTGCTGTCGGGTCTGGGGCCAACGTCCTGACTTTC. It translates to CAVGSGANVLTF.

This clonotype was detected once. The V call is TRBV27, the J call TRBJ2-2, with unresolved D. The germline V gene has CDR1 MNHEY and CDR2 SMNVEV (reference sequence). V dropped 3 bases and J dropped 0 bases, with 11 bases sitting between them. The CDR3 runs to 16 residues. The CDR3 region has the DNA TGTGCCAGCAGTTTCGAATTTCGGACGAACACCGGGGAGCTGTTTTTT. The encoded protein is CASSFEFRTNTGELFF.

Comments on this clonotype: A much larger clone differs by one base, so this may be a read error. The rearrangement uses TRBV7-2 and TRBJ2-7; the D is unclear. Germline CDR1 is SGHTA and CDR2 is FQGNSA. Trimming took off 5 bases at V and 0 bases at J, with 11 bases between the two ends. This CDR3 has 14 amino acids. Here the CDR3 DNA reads TGTGCCAGCAGCCTACAGATCCGCTCCTACGAGCAGTACTTC. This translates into CASSLQIRSYEQYF.

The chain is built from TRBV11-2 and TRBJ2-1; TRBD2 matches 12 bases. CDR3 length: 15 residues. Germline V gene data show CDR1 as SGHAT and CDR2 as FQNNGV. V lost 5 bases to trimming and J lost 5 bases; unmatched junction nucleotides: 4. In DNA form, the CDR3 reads TGTGCCAGCAGCGTTACTAGCGGGGGGAACAATGAGCAGTTCTTC. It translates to CASSVTSGGNNEQFF.

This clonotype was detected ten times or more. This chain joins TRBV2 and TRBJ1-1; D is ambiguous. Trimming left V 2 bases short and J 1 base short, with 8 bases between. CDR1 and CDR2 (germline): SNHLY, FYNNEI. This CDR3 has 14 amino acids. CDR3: CASSERTENTEAFF. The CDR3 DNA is TGTGCCAGCAGTGAACGGACCGAGAACACTGAAGCTTTCTTT.

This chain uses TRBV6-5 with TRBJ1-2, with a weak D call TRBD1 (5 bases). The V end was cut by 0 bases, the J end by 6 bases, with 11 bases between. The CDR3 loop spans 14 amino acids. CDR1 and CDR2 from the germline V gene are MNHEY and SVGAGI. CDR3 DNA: TGTGCCAGCAGTTACTCGGCAGGGATGAATGGCTACACCTTC. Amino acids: CASSYSAGMNGYTF.

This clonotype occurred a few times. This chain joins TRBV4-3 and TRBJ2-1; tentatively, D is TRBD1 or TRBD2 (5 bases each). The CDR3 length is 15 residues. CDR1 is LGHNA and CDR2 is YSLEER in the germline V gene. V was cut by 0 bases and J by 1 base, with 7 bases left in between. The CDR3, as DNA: TGCGCCAGCAGCCAAGACAGGGAGTCCTACAATGAGCAGTTCTTC. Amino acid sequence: CASSQDRESYNEQFF.

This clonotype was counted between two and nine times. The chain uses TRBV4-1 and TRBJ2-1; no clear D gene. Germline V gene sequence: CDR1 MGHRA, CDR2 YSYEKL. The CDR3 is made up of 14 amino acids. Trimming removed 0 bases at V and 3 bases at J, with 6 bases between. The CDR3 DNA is TGCGCCAGCAGCCAAGATCCCGTCTACAATGAGCAGTTCTTC. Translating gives CASSQDPVYNEQFF.

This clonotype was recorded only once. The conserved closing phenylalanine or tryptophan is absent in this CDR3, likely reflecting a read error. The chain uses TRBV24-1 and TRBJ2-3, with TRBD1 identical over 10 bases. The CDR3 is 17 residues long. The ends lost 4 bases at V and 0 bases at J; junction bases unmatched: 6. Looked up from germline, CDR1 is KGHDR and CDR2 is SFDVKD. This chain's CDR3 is CATSDYGQGVSTDTQYL. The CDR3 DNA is TGTGCCACCAGTGACTATGGACAGGGGGTTAGCACAGATACGCAGTATTTG.

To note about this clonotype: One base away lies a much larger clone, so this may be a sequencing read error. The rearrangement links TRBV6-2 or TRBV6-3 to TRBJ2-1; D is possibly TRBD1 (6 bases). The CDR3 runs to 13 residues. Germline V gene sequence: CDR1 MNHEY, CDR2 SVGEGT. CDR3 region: CSSSSTWGHEQFF. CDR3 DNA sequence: TGTTCCAGCAGTTCTACATGGGGGCACGAGCAGTTCTTC.

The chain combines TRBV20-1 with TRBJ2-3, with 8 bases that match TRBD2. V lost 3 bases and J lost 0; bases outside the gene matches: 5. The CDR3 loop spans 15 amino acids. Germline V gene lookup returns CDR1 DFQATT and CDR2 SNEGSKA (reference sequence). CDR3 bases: TGCAGTGCTAGTCCCCTAGCGGGTAGCACAGATACGCAGTATTTT. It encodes CSASPLAGSTDTQYF.

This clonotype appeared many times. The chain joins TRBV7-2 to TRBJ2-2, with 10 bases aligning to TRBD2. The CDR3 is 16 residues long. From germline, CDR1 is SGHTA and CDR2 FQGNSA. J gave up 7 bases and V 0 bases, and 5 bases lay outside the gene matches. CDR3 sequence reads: CASSLASGGSHGELFF. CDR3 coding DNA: TGTGCCAGCAGCTTAGCTAGCGGGGGGTCTCACGGGGAGCTGTTTTTT.